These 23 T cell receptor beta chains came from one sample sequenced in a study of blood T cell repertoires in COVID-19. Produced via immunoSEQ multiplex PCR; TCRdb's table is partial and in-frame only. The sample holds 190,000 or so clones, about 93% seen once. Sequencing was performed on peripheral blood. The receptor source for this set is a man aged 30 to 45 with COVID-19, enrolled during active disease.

CDR3 coding DNA: TGTGCCAGCAGCCAAGGGCTAGCGGGGGGCTACTACAATGAGCAGTTCTTC. Translation gives CASSQGLAGGYYNEQFF. This chain links TRBV4-2 with TRBJ2-1, with 11 nucleotides matching TRBD2. The CDR3 contains 17 residues. Unmatched junction bases numbered 5, after V lost 1 base and J lost 3 bases. Germline V CDR1 and CDR2: LGHNA, YNFKEQ.

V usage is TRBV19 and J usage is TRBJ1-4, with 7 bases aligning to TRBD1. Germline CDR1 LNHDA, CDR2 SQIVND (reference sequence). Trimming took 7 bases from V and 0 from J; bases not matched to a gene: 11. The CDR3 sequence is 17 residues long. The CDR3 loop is CASTGGQAGATNEKLFF. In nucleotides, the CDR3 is TGTGCCAGTACCGGAGGACAGGCGGGCGCAACTAATGAAAAACTGTTTTTT.

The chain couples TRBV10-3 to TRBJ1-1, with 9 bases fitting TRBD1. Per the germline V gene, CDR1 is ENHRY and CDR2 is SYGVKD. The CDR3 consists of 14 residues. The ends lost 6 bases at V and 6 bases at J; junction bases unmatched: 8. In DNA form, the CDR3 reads TGTGCCATCAGGGGGGACAGGGAAGGGCCTGAAGCTTTCTTT. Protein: CAIRGDREGPEAFF.

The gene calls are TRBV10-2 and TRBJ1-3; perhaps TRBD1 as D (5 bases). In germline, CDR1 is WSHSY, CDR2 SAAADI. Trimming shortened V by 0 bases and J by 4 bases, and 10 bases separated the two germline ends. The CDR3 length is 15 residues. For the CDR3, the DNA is TGCGCCAGCAGTGAGTCGTCAGCAGGGGGAAACACCATATATTTT. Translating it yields CASSESSAGGNTIYF.

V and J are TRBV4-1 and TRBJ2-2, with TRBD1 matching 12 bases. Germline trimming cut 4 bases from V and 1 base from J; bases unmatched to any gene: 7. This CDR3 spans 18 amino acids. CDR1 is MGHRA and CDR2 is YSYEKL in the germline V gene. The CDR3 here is CASSRTGTGGENTGELFF. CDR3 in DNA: TGCGCCAGCAGCCGAACGGGGACAGGGGGCGAGAACACCGGGGAGCTGTTTTTT.

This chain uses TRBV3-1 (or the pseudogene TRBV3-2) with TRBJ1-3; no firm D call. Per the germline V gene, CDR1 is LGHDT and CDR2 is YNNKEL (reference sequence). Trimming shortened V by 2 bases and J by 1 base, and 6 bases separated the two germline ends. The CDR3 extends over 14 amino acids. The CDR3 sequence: CASSQRESGNTIYF. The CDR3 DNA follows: TGTGCCAGCAGCCAAAGGGAGTCTGGAAACACCATATATTTT.

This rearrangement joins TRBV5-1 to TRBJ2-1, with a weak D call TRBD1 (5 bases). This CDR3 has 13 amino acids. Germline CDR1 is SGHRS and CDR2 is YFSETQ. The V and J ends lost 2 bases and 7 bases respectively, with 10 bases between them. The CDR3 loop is CASSFGHPNEQFF. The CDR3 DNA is TGCGCCAGCAGCTTTGGACATCCAAATGAGCAGTTCTTC.

CDR3 residues: CATGTSEETQYF. In nucleotides, the CDR3 is TGTGCCACCGGGACTAGCGAAGAGACCCAGTACTTC. The genes are TRBV10-3 and TRBJ2-5; 10 nucleotides align to TRBD2. J was trimmed by 3 bases and V by 10 bases; bases with no gene match: 2. The CDR3 is 12 residues long. Germline CDR1 and CDR2: ENHRY and SYGVKD.

CDR3 amino acids: CASSFAGVGQPQHF. The DNA of the CDR3 is TGTGCCAGCAGCTTTGCGGGGGTGGGTCAGCCCCAGCATTTT. This sequence joins TRBV3-1 (or the pseudogene TRBV3-2) and TRBJ1-5; D may be TRBD1 (5 bases). The CDR3 contains 14 residues. Germline lookup yields CDR1 LGHDT and CDR2 YNNKEL (reference sequence). Trimming shortened V by 5 bases and J by 6 bases, and 14 bases separated the two germline ends.

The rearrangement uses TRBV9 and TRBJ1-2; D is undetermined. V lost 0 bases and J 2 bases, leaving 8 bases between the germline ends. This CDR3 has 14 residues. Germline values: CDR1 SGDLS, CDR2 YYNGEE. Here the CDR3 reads CASSVAAGNYGYTF. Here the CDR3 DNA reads TGTGCCAGCAGCGTAGCGGCAGGAAACTATGGCTACACCTTC.

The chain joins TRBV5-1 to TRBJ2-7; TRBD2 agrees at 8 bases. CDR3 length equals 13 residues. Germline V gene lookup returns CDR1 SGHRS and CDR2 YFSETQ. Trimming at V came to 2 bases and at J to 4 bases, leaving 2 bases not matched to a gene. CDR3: CASSLTGGYEQYF. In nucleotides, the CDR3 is TGCGCCAGCAGCTTAACGGGGGGGTACGAGCAGTACTTC. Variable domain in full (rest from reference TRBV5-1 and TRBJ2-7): KAGVTQTPRYLIKTRGQQVTLSCSPISGHRSVSWYQQTPGQGLQFLFEYFSETQRNKGNFPGRFSGRQFSNSRSEMNVSTLELGDSALYLCASSLTGGYEQYFGPGTRLTVT.

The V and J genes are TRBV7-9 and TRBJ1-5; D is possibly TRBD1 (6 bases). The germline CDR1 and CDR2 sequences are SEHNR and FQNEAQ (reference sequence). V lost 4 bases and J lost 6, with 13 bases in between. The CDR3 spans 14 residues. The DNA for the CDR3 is TGTGCCAGCAGCTCGCAGGGGAGGGGTCAGCCCCAGCATTTT. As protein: CASSSQGRGQPQHF.

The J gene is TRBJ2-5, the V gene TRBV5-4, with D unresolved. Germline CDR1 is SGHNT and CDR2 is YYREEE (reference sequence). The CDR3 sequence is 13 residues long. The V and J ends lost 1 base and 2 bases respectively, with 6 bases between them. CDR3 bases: TGTGCCAGCAGCTTGTGGAGTCAAGAGACCCAGTACTTC. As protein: CASSLWSQETQYF.

The CDR3 DNA reads as TGTGCCAGCAGCTTACGGACAGGGGGCGGTGGCTACACCTTC. This translates into CASSLRTGGGGYTF. The chain combines TRBV7-9 with TRBJ1-2; TRBD1 matches 11 bases. The V and J ends lost 2 bases and 7 bases, in that order; junction bases with no gene match: 3. CDR1 and CDR2 (germline): SEHNR, FQNEAQ (reference sequence). The CDR3 is 14 amino acids.

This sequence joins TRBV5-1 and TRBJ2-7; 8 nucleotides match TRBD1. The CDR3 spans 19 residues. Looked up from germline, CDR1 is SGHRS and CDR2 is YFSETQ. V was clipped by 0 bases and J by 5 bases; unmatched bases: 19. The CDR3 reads CASSLVRQGIVDPIHEQYF. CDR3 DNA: TGCGCCAGCAGCTTGGTTCGACAGGGGATAGTTGATCCGATCCACGAGCAGTACTTC.

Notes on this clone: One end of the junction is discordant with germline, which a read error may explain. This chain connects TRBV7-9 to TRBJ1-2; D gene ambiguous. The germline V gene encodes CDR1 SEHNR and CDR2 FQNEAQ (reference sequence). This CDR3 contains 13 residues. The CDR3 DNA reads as TGTGCCACCAGCTTCCGGGTTTTTGACGGCTACACCTTC. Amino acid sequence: CATSFRVFDGYTF.

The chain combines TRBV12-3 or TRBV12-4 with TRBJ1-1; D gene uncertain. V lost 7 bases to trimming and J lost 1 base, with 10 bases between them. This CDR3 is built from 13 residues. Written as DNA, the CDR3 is TGTGCCAGCAATCGACACACGAACACTGAAGCTTTCTTT. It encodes CASNRHTNTEAFF.

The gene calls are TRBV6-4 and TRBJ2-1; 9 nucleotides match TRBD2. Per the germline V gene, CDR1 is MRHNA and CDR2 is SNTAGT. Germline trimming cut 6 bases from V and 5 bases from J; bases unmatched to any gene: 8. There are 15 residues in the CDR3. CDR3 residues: CASSPRTSVDNEQFF. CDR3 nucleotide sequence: TGTGCCAGCAGCCCTAGGACTAGCGTCGACAATGAGCAGTTCTTC.

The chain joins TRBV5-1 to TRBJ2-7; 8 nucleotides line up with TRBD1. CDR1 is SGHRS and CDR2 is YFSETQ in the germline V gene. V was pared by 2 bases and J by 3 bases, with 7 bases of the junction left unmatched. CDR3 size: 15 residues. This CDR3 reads CASSFDGQGFYEQYF. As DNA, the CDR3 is TGCGCCAGCAGCTTCGACGGACAGGGCTTCTACGAGCAGTACTTC.

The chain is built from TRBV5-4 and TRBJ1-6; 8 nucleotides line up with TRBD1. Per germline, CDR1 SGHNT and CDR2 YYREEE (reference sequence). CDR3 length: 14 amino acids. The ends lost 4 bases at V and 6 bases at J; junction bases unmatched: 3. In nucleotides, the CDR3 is TGTGCCAGCAGCCTGACAGGGGTTAATTCACCCCTCCACTTT. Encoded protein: CASSLTGVNSPLHF.

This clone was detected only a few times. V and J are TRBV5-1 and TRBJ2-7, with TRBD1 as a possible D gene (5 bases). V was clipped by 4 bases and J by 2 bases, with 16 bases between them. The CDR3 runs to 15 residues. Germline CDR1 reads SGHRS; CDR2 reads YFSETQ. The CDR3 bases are TGCGCCAGCAGCATCGGACACACCGAGGCCTACGAGCAGTACTTC. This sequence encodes CASSIGHTEAYEQYF.

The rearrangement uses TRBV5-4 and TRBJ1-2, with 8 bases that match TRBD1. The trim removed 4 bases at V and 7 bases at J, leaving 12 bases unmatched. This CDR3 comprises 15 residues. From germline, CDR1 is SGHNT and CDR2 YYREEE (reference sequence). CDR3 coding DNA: TGTGCCAGCAGCGCAAGTAGTCAGGGGGCTCGTGGCTACACCTTC. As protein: CASSASSQGARGYTF.

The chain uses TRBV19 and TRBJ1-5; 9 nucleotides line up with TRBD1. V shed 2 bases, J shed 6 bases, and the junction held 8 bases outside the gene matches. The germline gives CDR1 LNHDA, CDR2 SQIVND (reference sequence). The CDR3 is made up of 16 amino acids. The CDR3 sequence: CASSISGGQGSQPQHF. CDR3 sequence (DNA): TGTGCCAGTAGTATAAGTGGGGGACAGGGCAGTCAGCCCCAGCATTTT.